What follows is one TCR beta chain and its context. Its antigen is as yet unknown. The record originates from a study of T cells in Graves' hyperthyroidism and ophthalmopathy. Based on clinical symptoms, serum thyroxine and TRAb, thyroid ultrasound and orbital computed tomography, diagnoses were reached. It was RNA transcripts that yielded the amplified TCR beta CDR3 regions. The HTBI primer set served for first-round RT-PCR of the TCR CDR3. TCRdb redid the calling of the multiplex PCR reads with MiXCR, one entry per CDR3 protein. The table has a few hundred thousand distinct CDR3 sequences, 46% seen once. Study-level points and caveats: In blood, most of the thyroid clonotypes expanded above 0.001 were also present.

The ends were cut back, 3 bases at V and 8 bases at J, with 16 bases in the middle. Germline V gene data show CDR1 as SQVTM and CDR2 as ANQGSEA. The CDR3 contains 13 residues. The receptor was derived from an adult woman with Graves' disease, either hyperthyroidism or ophthalmopathy (not recorded which). The rearrangement joins TRBV29-1 to TRBJ1-2, with D possibly being TRBD1 (6 bases). The sample was peripheral blood or thyroid tissue (not recorded which). For the CDR3, the DNA is TGCAGCGTTGATACCGGGGGCTTCTGGGGCTACACCTTC. Translating it yields CSVDTGGFWGYTF.